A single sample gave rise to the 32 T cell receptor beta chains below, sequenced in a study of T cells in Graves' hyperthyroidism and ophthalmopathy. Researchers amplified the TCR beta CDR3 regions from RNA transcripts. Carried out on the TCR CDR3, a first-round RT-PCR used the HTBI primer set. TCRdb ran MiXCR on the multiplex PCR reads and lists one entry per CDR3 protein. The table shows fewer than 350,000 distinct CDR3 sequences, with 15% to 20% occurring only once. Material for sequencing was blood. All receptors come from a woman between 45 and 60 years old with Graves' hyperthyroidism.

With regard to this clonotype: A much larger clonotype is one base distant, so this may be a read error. The CDR3 region is CSARTAGQETQYF. The CDR3 nucleotides are TGCAGTGCTAGGACAGCGGGGCAAGAGACCCAGTACTTC. The rearrangement uses TRBV20-1 and TRBJ2-5; 7 nucleotides agree with TRBD2. After removal of 3 bases from V and 2 bases from J, the junction contained 3 bases not matched to a gene. The CDR3 has 13 amino acids. Germline V gives CDR1 DFQATT, CDR2 SNEGSKA (reference sequence).

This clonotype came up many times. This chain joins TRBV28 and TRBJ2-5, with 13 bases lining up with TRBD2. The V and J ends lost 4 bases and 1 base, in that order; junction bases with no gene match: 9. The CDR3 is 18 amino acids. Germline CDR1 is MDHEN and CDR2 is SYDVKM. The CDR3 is CASSYGSGLAGFQETQYF. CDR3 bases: TGTGCCAGCAGTTACGGGTCGGGACTAGCGGGGTTCCAAGAGACCCAGTACTTC.

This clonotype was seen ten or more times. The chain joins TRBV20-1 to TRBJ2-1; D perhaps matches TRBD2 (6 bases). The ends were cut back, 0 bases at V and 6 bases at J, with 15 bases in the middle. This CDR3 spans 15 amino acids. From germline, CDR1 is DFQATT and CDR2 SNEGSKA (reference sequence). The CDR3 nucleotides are TGCAGTGCTAGAGACGCTACGGGACTCTTCAATGAGCAGTTCTTC. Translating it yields CSARDATGLFNEQFF.

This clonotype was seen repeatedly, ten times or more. The CDR3 nucleotides are TGTGCCAGCAGCCACCCGGGGGGGCAAGGCACAGATACGCAGTATTTT. Translating it yields CASSHPGGQGTDTQYF. J is TRBJ2-3 and V is TRBV3-1; 8 nucleotides line up with TRBD2. CDR3 size: 16 residues. Per the germline V gene, CDR1 is LGHDT and CDR2 is YNNKEL (reference sequence). The trim removed 3 bases at V and 1 base at J, leaving 6 bases unmatched.

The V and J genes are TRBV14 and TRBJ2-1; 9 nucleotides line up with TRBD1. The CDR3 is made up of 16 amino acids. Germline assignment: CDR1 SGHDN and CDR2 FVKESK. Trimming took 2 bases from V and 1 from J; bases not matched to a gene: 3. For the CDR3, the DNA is TGTGCCAGCAGCCAACCGGACAGGGGATCCTACAATGAGCAGTTCTTC. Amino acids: CASSQPDRGSYNEQFF.

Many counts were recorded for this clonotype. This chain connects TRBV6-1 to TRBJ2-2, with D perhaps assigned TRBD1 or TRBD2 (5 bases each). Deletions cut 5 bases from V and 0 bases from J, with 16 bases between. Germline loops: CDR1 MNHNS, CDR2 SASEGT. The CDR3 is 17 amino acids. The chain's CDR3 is CASSPNSPGPNTGELFF. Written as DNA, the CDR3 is TGTGCCAGCAGTCCAAATTCCCCGGGACCGAACACCGGGGAGCTGTTTTTT.

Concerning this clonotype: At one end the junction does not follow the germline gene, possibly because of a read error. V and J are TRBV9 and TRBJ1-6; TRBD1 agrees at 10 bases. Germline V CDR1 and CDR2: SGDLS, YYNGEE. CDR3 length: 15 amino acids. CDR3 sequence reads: CVSSSPGQGNSPLHF. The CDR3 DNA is TGTGTCAGCAGCTCCCCGGGACAGGGGAATTCACCCCTCCACTTT.

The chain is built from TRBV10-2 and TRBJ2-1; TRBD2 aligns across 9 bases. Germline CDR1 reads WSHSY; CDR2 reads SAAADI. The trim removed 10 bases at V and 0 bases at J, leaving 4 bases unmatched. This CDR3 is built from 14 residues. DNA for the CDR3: TGCGCCACAAGCGGGGGGAGCTCCTACAATGAGCAGTTCTTC. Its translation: CATSGGSSYNEQFF.

The DNA for the CDR3 is TGTGCCAGCGGGGGGGGTAGCGGGGAACCACTTGAGCAGTTCTTC. Translation: CASGGGSGEPLEQFF. J is TRBJ2-1 and V is TRBV2, with 8 positions matching TRBD2. The CDR3 loop spans 15 amino acids. J gave up 9 bases and V 8 bases, and 15 bases lay outside the gene matches. Germline values: CDR1 SNHLY, CDR2 FYNNEI.

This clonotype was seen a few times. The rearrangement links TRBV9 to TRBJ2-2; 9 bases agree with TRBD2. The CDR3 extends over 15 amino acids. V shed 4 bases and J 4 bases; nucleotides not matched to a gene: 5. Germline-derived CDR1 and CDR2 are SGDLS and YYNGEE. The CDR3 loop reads CASSLLAGTTGELFF. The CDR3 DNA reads TGTGCCAGCAGCCTCCTAGCGGGGACCACCGGGGAGCTGTTTTTT.

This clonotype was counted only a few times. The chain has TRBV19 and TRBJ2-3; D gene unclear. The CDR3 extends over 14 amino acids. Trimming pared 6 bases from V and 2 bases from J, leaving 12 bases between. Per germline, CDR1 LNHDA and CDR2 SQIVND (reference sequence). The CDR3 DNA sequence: TGTGCCAGTAGATCCCAGCGCCTCACAGATACGCAGTATTTT. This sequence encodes CASRSQRLTDTQYF.

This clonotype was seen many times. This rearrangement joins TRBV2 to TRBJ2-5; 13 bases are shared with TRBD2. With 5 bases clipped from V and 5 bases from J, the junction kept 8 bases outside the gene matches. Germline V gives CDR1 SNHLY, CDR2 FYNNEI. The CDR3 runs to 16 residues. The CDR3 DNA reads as TGTGCCAGCAGTCACCCCTCGACTAGCGGGAGGGAGACCCAGTACTTC. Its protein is CASSHPSTSGRETQYF.

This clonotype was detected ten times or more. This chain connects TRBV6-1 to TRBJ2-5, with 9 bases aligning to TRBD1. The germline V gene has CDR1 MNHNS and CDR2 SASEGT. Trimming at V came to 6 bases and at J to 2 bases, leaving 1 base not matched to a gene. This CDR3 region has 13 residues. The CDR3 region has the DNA TGTGCCAGCAGCGGACAGGGGCAAGAGACCCAGTACTTC. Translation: CASSGQGQETQYF.

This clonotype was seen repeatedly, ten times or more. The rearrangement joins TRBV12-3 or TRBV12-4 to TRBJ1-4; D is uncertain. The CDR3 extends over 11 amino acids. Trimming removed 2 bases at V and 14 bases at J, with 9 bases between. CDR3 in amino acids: CASSLYGVLFF. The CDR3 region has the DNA TGTGCCAGCAGTTTATACGGAGTTCTGTTTTTT.

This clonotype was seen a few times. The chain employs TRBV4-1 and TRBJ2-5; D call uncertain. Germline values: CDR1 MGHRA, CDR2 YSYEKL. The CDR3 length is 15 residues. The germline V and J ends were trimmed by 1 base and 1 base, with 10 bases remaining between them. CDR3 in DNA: TGCGCCAGCAGCCAAGGCCAGGATCTCCAAGAGACCCAGTACTTC. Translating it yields CASSQGQDLQETQYF.

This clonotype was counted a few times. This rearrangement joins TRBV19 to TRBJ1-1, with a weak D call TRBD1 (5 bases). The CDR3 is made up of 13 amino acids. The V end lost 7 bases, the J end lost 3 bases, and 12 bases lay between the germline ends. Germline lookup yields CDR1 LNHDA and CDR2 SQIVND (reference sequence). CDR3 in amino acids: CASTQGVDTEAFF. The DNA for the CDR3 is TGTGCCAGTACCCAGGGAGTGGACACTGAAGCTTTCTTT.

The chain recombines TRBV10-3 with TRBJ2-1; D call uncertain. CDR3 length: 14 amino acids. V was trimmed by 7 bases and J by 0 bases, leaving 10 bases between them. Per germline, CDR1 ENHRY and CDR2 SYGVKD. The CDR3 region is CAITPGVSYNEQFF. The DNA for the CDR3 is TGTGCCATCACCCCCGGAGTCTCCTACAATGAGCAGTTCTTC.

The CDR3 region has the DNA TGTGCCAGCAGTTACGGGTTTAACACTGAAGCTTTCTTT. It yields the protein CASSYGFNTEAFF. This sequence joins TRBV6-5 and TRBJ1-1; unclear D gene. V gave up 2 bases and J gave up 2 bases, with 6 bases separating them. The CDR3 spans 13 residues. Germline V lookup: CDR1 MNHEY, CDR2 SVGAGI.

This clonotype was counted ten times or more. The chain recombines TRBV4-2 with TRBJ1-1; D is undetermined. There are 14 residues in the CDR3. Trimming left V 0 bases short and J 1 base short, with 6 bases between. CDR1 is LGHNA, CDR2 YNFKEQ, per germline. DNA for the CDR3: TGTGCCAGCAGCCAAGAAGGAGGGAACACTGAAGCTTTCTTT. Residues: CASSQEGGNTEAFF.

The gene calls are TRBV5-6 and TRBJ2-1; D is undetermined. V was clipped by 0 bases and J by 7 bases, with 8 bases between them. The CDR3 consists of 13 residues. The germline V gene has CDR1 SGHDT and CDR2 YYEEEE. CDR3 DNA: TGTGCCAGCAGCTTGGACAAGTGGAATGAGCAGTTCTTC. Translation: CASSLDKWNEQFF.

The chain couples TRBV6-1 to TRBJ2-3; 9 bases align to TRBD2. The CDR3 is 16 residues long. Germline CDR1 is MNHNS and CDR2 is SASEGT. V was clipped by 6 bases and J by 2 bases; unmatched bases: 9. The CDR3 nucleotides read TGTGCCAGCAGGAGGTCAGCGGGGGGCAACACAGATACGCAGTATTTT. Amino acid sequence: CASRRSAGGNTDTQYF.

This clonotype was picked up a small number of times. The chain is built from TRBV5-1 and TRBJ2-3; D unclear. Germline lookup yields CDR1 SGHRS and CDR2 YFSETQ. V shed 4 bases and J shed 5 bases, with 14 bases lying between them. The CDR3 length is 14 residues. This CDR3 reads CASSGIPREDTQYF. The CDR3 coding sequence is TGCGCCAGCAGCGGGATACCAAGGGAAGATACGCAGTATTTT.

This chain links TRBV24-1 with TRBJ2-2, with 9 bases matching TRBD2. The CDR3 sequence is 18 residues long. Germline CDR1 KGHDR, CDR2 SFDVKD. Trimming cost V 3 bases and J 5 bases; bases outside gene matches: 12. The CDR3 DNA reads TGTGCCACCAGTGATGGCGGGAGGGTAAAGAGAGGGACCGGGGAGCTGTTTTTT. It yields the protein CATSDGGRVKRGTGELFF.

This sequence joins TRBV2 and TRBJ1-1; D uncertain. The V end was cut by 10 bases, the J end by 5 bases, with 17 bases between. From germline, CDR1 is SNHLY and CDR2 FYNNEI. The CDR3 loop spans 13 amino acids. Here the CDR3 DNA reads TGTGCCAACTCAAACGAGCCGGGGACTGAAGCTTTCTTT. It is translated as CANSNEPGTEAFF.

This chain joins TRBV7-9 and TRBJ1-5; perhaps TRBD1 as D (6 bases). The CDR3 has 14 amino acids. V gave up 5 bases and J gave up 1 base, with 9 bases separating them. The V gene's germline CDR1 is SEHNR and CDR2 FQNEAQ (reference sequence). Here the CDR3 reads CASSPGHSNQPQHF. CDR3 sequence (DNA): TGTGCCAGCAGCCCGGGACACAGCAATCAGCCCCAGCATTTT. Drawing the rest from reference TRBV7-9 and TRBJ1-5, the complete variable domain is DTGVSQNPRHKITKRGQNVTFRCDPISEHNRLYWYRQTLGQGPEFLTYFQNEAQLEKSRLLSDRFSAERPKGSFSTLEIQRTEQGDSAMYLCASSPGHSNQPQHFGDGTRLSIL.

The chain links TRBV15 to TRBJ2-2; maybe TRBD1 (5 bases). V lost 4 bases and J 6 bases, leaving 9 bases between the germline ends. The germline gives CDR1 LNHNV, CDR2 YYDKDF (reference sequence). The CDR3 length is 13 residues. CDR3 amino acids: CATSIRRAGELFF. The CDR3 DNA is TGTGCCACCAGCATCCGCAGGGCCGGGGAGCTGTTTTTT. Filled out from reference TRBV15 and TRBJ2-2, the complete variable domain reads DAMVIQNPRYQVTQFGKPVTLSCSQTLNHNVMYWYQQKSSQAPKLLFHYYDKDFNNEADTPDNFQSRRPNTSFCFLDIRSPGLGDTAMYLCATSIRRAGELFFGEGSRLTVL.

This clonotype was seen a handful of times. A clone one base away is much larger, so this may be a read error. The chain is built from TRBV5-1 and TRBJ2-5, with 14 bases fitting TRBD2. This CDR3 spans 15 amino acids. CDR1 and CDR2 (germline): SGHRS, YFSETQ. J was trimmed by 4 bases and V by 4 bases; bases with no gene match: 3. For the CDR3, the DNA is TGCGCCAGCAGCACGGGACTAGCGGGGGCAGAGACCCAGTACTTC. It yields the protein CASSTGLAGAETQYF.

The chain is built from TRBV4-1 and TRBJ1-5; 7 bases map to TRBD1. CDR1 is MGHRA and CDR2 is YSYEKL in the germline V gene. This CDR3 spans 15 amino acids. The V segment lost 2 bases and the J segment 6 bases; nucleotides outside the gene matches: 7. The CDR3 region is CASSQKQGLGQPQHF. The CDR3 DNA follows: TGCGCCAGCAGCCAAAAACAGGGGTTAGGTCAGCCCCAGCATTTT.

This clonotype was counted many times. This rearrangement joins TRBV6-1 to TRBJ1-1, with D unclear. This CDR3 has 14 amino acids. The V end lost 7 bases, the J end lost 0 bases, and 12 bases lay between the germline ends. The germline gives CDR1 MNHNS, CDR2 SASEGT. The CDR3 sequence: CASTYRAMNTEAFF. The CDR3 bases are TGTGCCAGCACCTACAGAGCGATGAACACTGAAGCTTTCTTT.

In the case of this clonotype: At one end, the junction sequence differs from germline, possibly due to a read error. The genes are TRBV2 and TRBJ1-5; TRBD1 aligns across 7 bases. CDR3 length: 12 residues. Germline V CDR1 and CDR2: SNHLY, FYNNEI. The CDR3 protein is CASRGRGQLQHF. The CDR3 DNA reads TGTGCCAGCAGGGGTAGGGGACAGCTCCAGCATTTT.

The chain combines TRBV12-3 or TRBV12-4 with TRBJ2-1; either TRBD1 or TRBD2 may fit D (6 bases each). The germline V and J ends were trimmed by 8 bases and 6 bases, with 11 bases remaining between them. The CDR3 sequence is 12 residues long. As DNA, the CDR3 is TGTGCCAGCGGGGGGCTAGGCAATGAGCAGTTCTTC. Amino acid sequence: CASGGLGNEQFF.

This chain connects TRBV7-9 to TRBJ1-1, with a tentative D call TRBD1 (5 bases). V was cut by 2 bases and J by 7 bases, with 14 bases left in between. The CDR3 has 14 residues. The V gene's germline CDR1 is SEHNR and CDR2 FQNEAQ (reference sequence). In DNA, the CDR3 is TGTGCCAGCAGCTTACACTCGCAGGGTAATGAAGCTTTCTTT. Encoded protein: CASSLHSQGNEAFF.